This is a list of T cell receptor beta chains from one sample in a study of CD8 T cells in Susac syndrome. TCRdb recomputed calls from the immunoSEQ multiplex PCR reads with MiXCR, one row per CDR3 protein. The sample shows a few hundred thousand distinct CDR3 sequences, just over 90% of them seen only once. Sequencing was carried out using CD4+ T cells from PBMCs. The receptors were sampled from a human donor with multiple sclerosis. The CDR3 runs from the conserved cysteine through the conserved F or W. The size entry is marked missing in some rows and otherwise reads once, few, many or a size class.

>NA|TRBV20-1
CSADSGAPIDFMNTEAFF
>NA|TRBV7-9
CASSLHRVGQETQYF
>NA|TRBV19
CASSPRTERGGELFF
>NA|TRBV5-1
CASSLTSVNEQFF
>NA|TRBV23-1
CASSRTGYYSNQPQHF
>once|TRBV2
CASRPSAGGRGETQYF
>NA|TRBV20-1
CSATGQRGNTDTQYF
>NA|TRBV20-1
CSAPRTSGVGTQYF
>once|TRBV15
CATSRGGGGYNEQFF
>NA|TRBV5-4
CASSPGTSGRSGETQYF
>NA|TRBV6-1
CASSEMNANTEAFF
>NA|TRBV4-2
CASSQDDTEAFF
>NA|TRBV13
CASSLGRGSPLHF
>NA|TRBV5-1
CASSLLPGTTTSYEQYF
>NA|TRBV4-1
CASSPPTENNEQFF
>NA|TRBV20-1
CSAHTGDEKLFF
>NA|TRBV18
CASSSTGSGAGNTIYF
>NA|TRBV24-1
CATSEPGLAGLEQFF
>NA|TRBV4-1
CASSQGEGRNYGHTF
>NA|TRBV29-1
CSVGQKEETQYF
>NA|TRBV27
CASRTGAGNTEAFF
>NA|TRBV12-3/TRBV12-4
CASTMDRGGFNEQFF
>NA|TRBV29-1
CSEVDKNTEAFF
>NA|TRBV6-4
CAHTTSGVPNEQFF
>NA|TRBV7-9
CASSSSTGGAGYGYTF
>NA|TRBV7-2
CASSFSTRGEQFF
>once|TRBV30
CGASEQGAYEKLFF
>NA|TRBV29-1
CSARADREDQPQHF
>NA|TRBV30
CAWRDRGRNTEAFF
>NA|TRBV5-6
CASSLGSRSNQPQHF
>NA|TRBV19
CASSRQGRDTEAFF
>NA|TRBV6-2/TRBV6-3
CASSYSTGRGTYF
>NA|TRBV2
CASSEQGGTDTQYF
>NA|TRBV27
CASKRGTKNTEAFF
>NA|TRBV29-1
CSVSLGAGEKLFF
>NA|TRBV7-9
CASSKGTGLGTYEQYF
>NA|TRBV6-2/TRBV6-3
CASSYMGQPNTEAFF
>NA|TRBV7-8
CASSSVDTQYF
>NA|TRBV5-4
CASSPRGTRETQYF
>NA|TRBV3-1
CASSPKPGSSNQPQHF
>NA|TRBV30
CAWSVLQTGYTF
>NA|TRBV28
CASSLGQSGANVLTF
>NA|TRBV24-1
CATSAPSRGREAQYF
>NA|TRBV2
CASSVTSGKLQETQYF
>NA|TRBV7-2
CASSQANEQFF
>NA|TRBV6-2/TRBV6-3
CASSWTGGFDQPQHF
>NA|TRBV28
CASRSRQGFSYEQYF
>NA|TRBV19
CASSTDHRQGVEQFF
>NA|TRBV28
CASSGTGFDNSPLHF
>NA|TRBV7-8
CASSLGWRGNDEKLFF
>NA|TRBV3-1
CASSQLGLQNSPLHF
>NA|TRBV7-9
CASSSTGYTDTQYF
>NA|TRBV20-1
CSAPRPLGGVMNTEAFF
>NA|TRBV2
CASSAGTSGTEQFF
>NA|TRBV30
CAWSVDGGETQYF
>NA|TRBV5-1
CASSLGRDNEQFF
>NA|TRBV12-3/TRBV12-4
CASSLARVPKVEAFF
>NA|TRBV29-1
CSAITNGYEQYF
>NA|TRBV9
CASSVEGTTDTQYF